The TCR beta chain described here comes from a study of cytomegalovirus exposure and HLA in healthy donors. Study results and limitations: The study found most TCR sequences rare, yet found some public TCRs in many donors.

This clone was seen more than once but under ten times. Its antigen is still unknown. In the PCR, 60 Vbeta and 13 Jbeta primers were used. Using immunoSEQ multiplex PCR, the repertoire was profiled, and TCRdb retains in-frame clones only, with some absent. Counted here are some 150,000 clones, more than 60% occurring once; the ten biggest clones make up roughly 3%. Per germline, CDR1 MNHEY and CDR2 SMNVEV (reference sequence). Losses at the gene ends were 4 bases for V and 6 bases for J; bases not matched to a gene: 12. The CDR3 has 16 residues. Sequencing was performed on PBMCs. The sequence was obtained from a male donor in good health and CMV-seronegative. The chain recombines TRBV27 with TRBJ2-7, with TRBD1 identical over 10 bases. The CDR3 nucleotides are TGTGCCAGCAGTTCCGACAGGGGGCGCATATCCGTCGAGCAGTACTTC. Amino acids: CASSSDRGRISVEQYF.